These 29 T cell receptor beta chains originate from one sample sequenced in a study of blood T cells in healthy people across ages. The second PCR ran roughly 6 to 11 cycles with a sample-barcoded 5' primer and J-beta primers. TCRdb analysed the 5' RACE reads with MiXCR anew, one entry per CDR3 protein. The table includes almost 800,000 distinct CDR3 sequences, 58% detected once. Specimen: blood. Receptor source: a man younger than 40 in good health.

The rearrangement joins TRBV6-4 to TRBJ2-4; no clear D. This CDR3 spans 14 amino acids. Trimming stripped 11 bases from V and 2 bases from J, with 16 bases between. Germline V gene sequence: CDR1 MRHNA, CDR2 SNTAGT. Here the CDR3 reads CAGDENRSKNIQYF. In DNA form, the CDR3 reads TGTGCCGGTGACGAGAATCGATCCAAAAACATTCAGTACTTC.

This clonotype has a handful of counts. V is TRBV3-1 and J is TRBJ2-5; 7 positions agree with TRBD1. This CDR3 has 14 residues. V lost 5 bases to trimming and J lost 3 bases; unmatched junction nucleotides: 6. The V gene's germline CDR1 is LGHDT and CDR2 YNNKEL (reference sequence). CDR3 in amino acids: CASSLPGQEETQYF. CDR3 DNA: TGTGCCAGCAGCTTGCCCGGACAGGAAGAGACCCAGTACTTC.

The chain has TRBV20-1 and TRBJ2-1, with TRBD2 identical over 9 bases. The CDR3 runs 12 residues. Germline loops: CDR1 DFQATT, CDR2 SNEGSKA (reference sequence). Trimming cost V 4 bases and J 8 bases; bases outside gene matches: 3. The CDR3 loop reads CSAMREGYEQFF. The DNA for the CDR3 is TGCAGTGCTATGCGGGAGGGTTATGAGCAGTTCTTC.

The chain couples TRBV29-1 to TRBJ2-5; either TRBD1 or TRBD2 may supply D (5 bases each). The CDR3 runs 12 residues. V dropped 7 bases and J dropped 2 bases, with 11 bases sitting between them. The V gene's germline CDR1 is SQVTM and CDR2 ANQGSEA. CDR3 residues: CSADSGQETQYF. DNA for the CDR3: TGCAGCGCCGACAGCGGTCAAGAGACCCAGTACTTC.

The rearrangement uses TRBV10-3 and TRBJ2-1, with TRBD2 matching 8 bases. This CDR3 region has 13 residues. Trimming cost V 9 bases and J 2 bases; bases outside gene matches: 3. Germline lookup yields CDR1 ENHRY and CDR2 SYGVKD. The DNA of the CDR3 is TGTGCCATGCGGGGGGCCACCTACAATGAGCAGTTCTTC. Protein sequence: CAMRGATYNEQFF.

The gene calls are TRBV7-2 and TRBJ1-6; possible D gene TRBD1, 6 bases. Germline assignment: CDR1 SGHTA and CDR2 FQGNSA. Trimming took 2 bases from V and 6 from J, leaving 11 bases between them. This CDR3 contains 15 residues. CDR3 DNA: TGTGCCAGCAGCTTATTACAGGGACCTAATTCACCCCTCCACTTT. Residues: CASSLLQGPNSPLHF.

The CDR3 region has the DNA TGCAGTGTTACAACAGCAGGGTTTCAGGGGGAGACCCAGTACTTC. Translating gives CSVTTAGFQGETQYF. The chain is built from TRBV20-1 and TRBJ2-5; the D gene is possibly TRBD1 (6 bases). Trimming cost V 7 bases and J 5 bases, with 23 bases left between them. Germline CDR1 is DFQATT and CDR2 is SNEGSKA (reference sequence). The CDR3 loop spans 15 amino acids.

This clonotype was detected only a few times. The chain joins TRBV13 to TRBJ2-1; 9 bases map to TRBD2. V was pared by 0 bases and J by 12 bases, with 3 bases of the junction left unmatched. The CDR3 is 13 residues long. Germline V CDR1 and CDR2: PRHDT, FYEKMQ (reference sequence). CDR3 loop: CASSLGREGRQFF. In DNA, the CDR3 is TGTGCCAGCAGCTTAGGGCGGGAGGGTCGGCAGTTCTTC.

This clonotype came up a few times. CDR3 protein: CASSRHDFTYGYTF. The DNA of the CDR3 is TGTGCCAGCAGCCGACACGATTTTACCTATGGCTACACCTTC. J is TRBJ1-2 and V is TRBV11-2; D gene ambiguous. Germline CDR1 and CDR2: SGHAT and FQNNGV. The V gene lost 5 bases and the J gene lost 4 bases, with 14 bases spanning the gap. This CDR3 has 14 amino acids.

In the case of this clonotype: At one of its ends the junction is not consistent with the germline gene, which may arise from a read error. The chain joins TRBV28 to TRBJ2-5, with no clear D. The CDR3 totals 15 residues. Germline V gene lookup returns CDR1 MDHEN and CDR2 SYDVKM. In DNA form, the CDR3 reads TGTACCAGCAGTTTTGGGCTCCCAAGCCAAGAGACCCAGTACTTC. Protein sequence: CTSSFGLPSQETQYF.

This chain uses TRBV21-1 with TRBJ2-1; the table's D call, TRBD2, was not checked against the DNA. TRBV21-1 represents a pseudogene. This CDR3 contains 16 residues. The CDR3 sequence: CASSNWTSGGANEQFF. The DNA of the CDR3 is TGTGCCAGCAGCAACTGGACTAGCGGGGGGGCTAATGAGCAGTTCTTC.

The V gene is TRBV12-3 or TRBV12-4, the J gene TRBJ1-2, with D unresolved. Deletions cut 6 bases from V and 1 base from J, with 15 bases between. The CDR3 has 15 residues. CDR3 region: CASSRTVRLNYGYTF. CDR3 in DNA: TGTGCCAGCAGCCGTACTGTTCGGCTTAACTATGGCTACACCTTC.

The gene calls are TRBV7-2 and TRBJ2-7; D gene unclear. V lost 5 bases to trimming and J lost 6 bases, with 20 bases between them. Germline loops: CDR1 SGHTA, CDR2 FQGNSA. CDR3 length equals 15 residues. The CDR3 DNA reads TGTGCCAGCAGCCCCTCGGCTGGCCCCTTGGGCGAGCAGTACTTC. Amino acids: CASSPSAGPLGEQYF.

The chain combines TRBV5-1 with TRBJ2-5, with a possible D match to TRBD1 (6 bases). V gave up 3 bases and J gave up 0 bases, with 18 bases separating them. The CDR3 covers 17 residues. The germline CDR1 and CDR2 sequences are SGHRS and YFSETQ. The CDR3 protein is CASSSRTGDTYQETQYF. The CDR3 DNA reads TGCGCCAGCAGCTCAAGGACCGGGGACACCTACCAAGAGACCCAGTACTTC. The full variable domain, its missing parts supplied by reference TRBV5-1 and TRBJ2-5, is KAGVTQTPRYLIKTRGQQVTLSCSPISGHRSVSWYQQTPGQGLQFLFEYFSETQRNKGNFPGRFSGRQFSNSRSEMNVSTLELGDSALYLCASSSRTGDTYQETQYFGPGTRLLVL.

V is TRBV6-6 and J is TRBJ2-5, with 9 bases fitting TRBD2. V lost 8 bases, J lost 3 bases, and 4 bases stayed unmatched. Germline V CDR1 and CDR2: MNHNY, SVGAGI (reference sequence). The CDR3 covers 13 residues. CDR3 residues: CASQAGGEETQYF. The CDR3 DNA sequence: TGTGCCAGCCAAGCGGGGGGAGAAGAGACCCAGTACTTC.

The V call is TRBV4-1, the J call TRBJ2-7; TRBD2 matches at 8 bases. The last part of the DNA fits TRBJ2-1 better; the J call may be wrong. CDR3 length equals 15 residues. Germline CDR1 and CDR2: MGHRA and YSYEKL. The CDR3 DNA reads as TGCGCCAGCAGCCAAATGCGGGGGGTCACCAATGAGCAGTTCTTC. It specifies CASSQMRGVTNEQFF.

The chain employs TRBV20-1 and TRBJ2-1, with D perhaps TRBD2 (6 bases). Per germline, CDR1 DFQATT and CDR2 SNEGSKA (reference sequence). Deletions cut 3 bases from V and 8 bases from J, with 14 bases between. CDR3 size: 13 residues. The CDR3 nucleotides are TGCAGTGCTAGTAGGGACTTTTGGGATGAGCAGTTCTTC. It yields the protein CSASRDFWDEQFF.

This clonotype occurred a few times. This sequence joins TRBV11-2 and TRBJ1-2, with D unclear. The CDR3 is made up of 12 amino acids. The V end lost 5 bases, the J end lost 8 bases, and 12 bases lay between the germline ends. In germline, CDR1 is SGHAT, CDR2 FQNNGV. The CDR3 nucleotides are TGTGCCAGCAGCACGTCGGCCAGAGGCTACACCTTC. Its protein product is CASSTSARGYTF.

A few counts support this clonotype. The chain employs TRBV20-1 and TRBJ1-1; 7 bases fit TRBD1. Germline loops: CDR1 DFQATT, CDR2 SNEGSKA (reference sequence). This CDR3 contains 13 residues. V shed 5 bases, J shed 0 bases, and the junction held 3 bases outside the gene matches. CDR3: CSAADRVNTEAFF. The CDR3 DNA is TGCAGTGCTGCTGACAGGGTGAACACTGAAGCTTTCTTT.

This clonotype was recorded a few times. The chain is built from TRBV6-1 and TRBJ2-7; a weak D match, TRBD2 (5 bases). Germline V CDR1 and CDR2: MNHNS, SASEGT. CDR3 length equals 15 residues. V dropped 7 bases and J dropped 3 bases, with 19 bases sitting between them. This CDR3 reads CASTPSPGMDYEQYF. CDR3 coding DNA: TGTGCCAGCACCCCTTCGCCGGGGATGGACTACGAGCAGTACTTC.

The chain employs TRBV10-2 and TRBJ2-1; 14 bases map to TRBD2. After removal of 4 bases from V and 4 bases from J, the junction contained 9 bases not matched to a gene. The CDR3 length is 18 residues. In germline, CDR1 is WSHSY, CDR2 SAAADI. The CDR3 sequence: CASSGTGTSGGRYNEQFF. The CDR3 nucleotides read TGCGCCAGCAGTGGAACCGGGACTAGCGGGGGAAGATACAATGAGCAGTTCTTC.

This clonotype has more than one count but fewer than ten. J is TRBJ2-4 and V is TRBV15, with TRBD2 matching over 9 bases. The better agreement between TRBJ2-7 and the DNA end casts doubt on the J call. CDR3 length equals 14 residues. Looked up from germline, CDR1 is LNHNV and CDR2 is YYDKDF (reference sequence). The CDR3 DNA follows: TGTGCCACCAGCAGAGAAGCTAGCGGGGACGAGCAGTACTTC. It translates to CATSREASGDEQYF.

The V gene is TRBV20-1, the J gene TRBJ1-5, with D possibly TRBD1 on 6 matching bases. The CDR3 contains 13 residues. Germline-derived CDR1 and CDR2 are DFQATT and SNEGSKA (reference sequence). Trimming cost V 6 bases and J 7 bases, with 16 bases left between them. In DNA form, the CDR3 reads TGCAGTGCGACCCTGTACAGGGACCAGCCCCAGCATTTT. Residues: CSATLYRDQPQHF.

This clonotype was picked up a small number of times. The chain recombines TRBV29-1 with TRBJ2-7; the D gene is possibly TRBD1 (6 bases). V lost 3 bases and J 4 bases, leaving 16 bases between the germline ends. Germline V lookup: CDR1 SQVTM, CDR2 ANQGSEA. The CDR3 is made up of 14 amino acids. The CDR3 DNA sequence: TGCAGCGTTGAGTTGGCAGGGGTACCGTACGAGCAGTACTTC. Protein sequence: CSVELAGVPYEQYF.

The table lists this clonotype with a count of one. The chain recombines TRBV5-5 with TRBJ2-5; D may be TRBD2 (6 bases). With 0 bases removed from V and 5 bases from J, the gap between germline ends came to 14 bases. The CDR3 loop spans 15 amino acids. Germline lookup yields CDR1 SGHKS and CDR2 YYEKEE (reference sequence). The CDR3 DNA reads TGTGCCAGCAGCTTGGCCCCCACGGGGGACGAGACCCAGTACTTC. It is translated as CASSLAPTGDETQYF.

Concerning this clonotype: A single base separates this from a much larger clone, so it may be a read error. The V and J genes are TRBV7-2 and TRBJ2-7; 8 positions match TRBD2. In germline, CDR1 is SGHTA, CDR2 FQGNSA. The CDR3 spans 16 residues. The V segment lost 4 bases and the J segment 7 bases; nucleotides outside the gene matches: 15. The CDR3 DNA follows: TGTGCCAGCAGCTCCTTGGGACTAGGCCTCTCGGAGGAGCAGTACTTC. Its translation is CASSSLGLGLSEEQYF.

This clonotype was seen a single time. The chain employs TRBV11-2 and TRBJ2-1; D not certain. V was shortened by 5 bases and J by 8 bases, with 7 bases between the two germline ends. The CDR3 has 11 residues. Germline assignment: CDR1 SGHAT and CDR2 FQNNGV. In DNA, the CDR3 is TGTGCCAGCAGCAATGTCTATGAGCAGTTCTTC. It translates to CASSNVYEQFF.

The chain employs TRBV12-3 or TRBV12-4 and TRBJ2-5, with 14 bases identical to TRBD2. This CDR3 contains 19 residues. The V gene end was trimmed by 6 bases and the J gene end by 5 bases; junction bases not matched to a gene: 17. Here the CDR3 reads CASSAGLAGGPFQYETQYF. In DNA form, the CDR3 reads TGTGCCAGCAGCGCCGGACTAGCGGGGGGCCCTTTTCAATACGAGACCCAGTACTTC.

A few counts support this clonotype. V is TRBV7-2 and J is TRBJ2-4; TRBD1 matches at 7 bases. Trimming cost V 5 bases and J 7 bases; bases outside gene matches: 5. The CDR3 spans 13 residues. The germline gives CDR1 SGHTA, CDR2 FQGNSA. In DNA, the CDR3 is TGTGCCAGCAGCACGAGACAGGGTAACATTCAGTACTTC. Amino acid sequence: CASSTRQGNIQYF.